This TCR beta chain is from a study of blood T cell repertoires in COVID-19. Study-wide context: Samples of COVID-19 (acute and convalescent) were obtained from the United States, Italy and Spain. In each case, the material was cDNA or gDNA derived from T cells, B-cell-depleted T cells, or PBMCs.

This clone was observed once. How the authors handled the data: How many nucleated cells were present was estimated from reference gene primer amplification. Sequenced by immunoSEQ multiplex PCR; TCRdb stores in-frame clones only, minus some. V and J calls plus clone size are reproduced from that table; the DNA served to infer D and trimming. The sample has a few hundred thousand clones, around 87% seen once. The CDR3 is 12 amino acids. Germline V gives CDR1 MDHEN, CDR2 SYDVKM. V lost 8 bases and J lost 4, with 9 bases in between. This chain uses TRBV28 with TRBJ1-5; the D is unclear. Sequencing was performed on peripheral blood. This receptor was identified in a woman aged 50 to 60 with acute or convalescent COVID-19. CDR3 sequence reads: CASEAGNQPQHF. The DNA of the CDR3 is TGTGCCAGCGAAGCGGGGAATCAGCCCCAGCATTTT.